Shown below are 10 T cell receptor beta chains from a single sample sequenced in a study of blood T cell repertoires in COVID-19. TCRdb's table, derived via immunoSEQ multiplex PCR, lists solely in-frame clones and lacks some. The repertoire includes roughly 52,000 clones, around nine tenths of them detected once, and about 9.3% sits in the top ten. Material: peripheral blood. The receptors come from a man in his 60s with active COVID-19.

This chain joins TRBV27 and TRBJ2-7; 7 bases align to TRBD1. CDR3 length equals 15 residues. The germline V gene has CDR1 MNHEY and CDR2 SMNVEV (reference sequence). V shed 8 bases and J 2 bases; nucleotides not matched to a gene: 12. CDR3 sequence: CASHPGARGPYEQYF. The CDR3 DNA sequence: TGTGCCAGCCACCCAGGGGCGAGGGGGCCCTACGAGCAGTACTTC.

This chain uses TRBV12-3 or TRBV12-4 with TRBJ2-5; D remains ambiguous. CDR3 length: 11 residues. V was cut by 10 bases and J by 4 bases, with 10 bases left in between. The DNA of the CDR3 is TGTGCCACCTCCTACCGAGAGACCCAGTACTTC. Translation gives CATSYRETQYF.

V is TRBV18 and J is TRBJ2-1; D may be TRBD2 (5 bases). The CDR3 loop spans 16 amino acids. Germline CDR1 KGHSH, CDR2 LQKENI. Trimming took off 3 bases at V and 8 bases at J, with 20 bases between the two ends. The CDR3 sequence is CASSPRPGNPPDEQFF. The CDR3 DNA reads TGTGCCAGCTCACCTCGCCCCGGGAACCCCCCAGATGAGCAGTTCTTC.

The rearrangement uses TRBV11-3 and TRBJ2-1; TRBD2 matches 7 bases. This CDR3 has 12 amino acids. Per the germline V gene, CDR1 is SGHNT and CDR2 is YENEEA. V was clipped by 5 bases and J by 12 bases; unmatched bases: 7. CDR3 nucleotide sequence: TGTGCCAGCAGCCCCGTAGCGGGCGGGCAGTTCTTC. Its translation is CASSPVAGGQFF.

V is TRBV5-6 and J is TRBJ2-1, with D unresolved. Deletions cut 0 bases from V and 8 bases from J, with 9 bases between. Germline CDR1 and CDR2: SGHDT and YYEEEE. The CDR3 runs to 13 residues. The CDR3 nucleotides are TGTGCCAGCAGCTTGGCCCTCGGAGATGAGCAGTTCTTC. This encodes CASSLALGDEQFF.

The chain couples TRBV7-9 to TRBJ2-3; 11 positions agree with TRBD2. The CDR3 is 17 amino acids. The J segment lost 1 base and the V segment lost 5 bases, leaving 8 bases of the junction unmatched. Germline CDR1 is SEHNR and CDR2 is FQNEAQ (reference sequence). The CDR3 nucleotides are TGTGCCAGCAGCCCCCGCGGACTAGCGGGCCGCACAGATACGCAGTATTTT. Translated, it gives CASSPRGLAGRTDTQYF.

V is TRBV9 and J is TRBJ1-2; D unclear. CDR1 is SGDLS and CDR2 is YYNGEE in the germline V gene. The CDR3 has 12 residues. Trimming cost V 3 bases and J 7 bases, with 10 bases left between them. The CDR3 loop reads CASSAWRVGYTF. For the CDR3, the DNA is TGTGCCAGCAGCGCGTGGAGGGTTGGCTACACCTTC.

This rearrangement joins TRBV5-1 to TRBJ2-5; 11 nucleotides align to TRBD2. CDR1 and CDR2 (germline): SGHRS, YFSETQ. CDR3 size: 15 residues. The V segment lost 0 bases and the J segment 5 bases; nucleotides outside the gene matches: 3. CDR3 DNA: TGCGCCAGCAGCTTGGAACTAGCGGGAGTCGAGACCCAGTACTTC. Amino acids: CASSLELAGVETQYF.

This chain uses TRBV5-5 with TRBJ2-5; tentative D call: TRBD2 (6 bases). Germline loops: CDR1 SGHKS, CDR2 YYEKEE (reference sequence). CDR3 size: 12 residues. With 3 bases removed from V and 5 bases from J, the gap between germline ends came to 8 bases. CDR3 sequence reads: CASSSRGETQYF. The DNA of the CDR3 is TGTGCCAGCAGCTCACGGGGGGAGACCCAGTACTTC. Full variable domain (outside the CDR3, taken from reference TRBV5-5 and TRBJ2-5): DAGVTQSPTHLIKTRGQQVTLRCSPISGHKSVSWYQQVLGQGPQFIFQYYEKEERGRGNFPDRFSARQFPNYSSELNVNALLLGDSALYLCASSSRGETQYFGPGTRLLVL.

V is TRBV7-6 and J is TRBJ1-1; possibly TRBD1 for D (5 bases). The V gene lost 4 bases and the J gene lost 7 bases, with 25 bases spanning the gap. This CDR3 is 17 amino acids long. In germline, CDR1 is SGHVS, CDR2 FNYEAQ. CDR3 sequence (DNA): TGTGCCAGCAGCTCAGTAACGGGGGGAAGGGCCTGGGGTGAAGCTTTCTTT. It is translated as CASSSVTGGRAWGEAFF.